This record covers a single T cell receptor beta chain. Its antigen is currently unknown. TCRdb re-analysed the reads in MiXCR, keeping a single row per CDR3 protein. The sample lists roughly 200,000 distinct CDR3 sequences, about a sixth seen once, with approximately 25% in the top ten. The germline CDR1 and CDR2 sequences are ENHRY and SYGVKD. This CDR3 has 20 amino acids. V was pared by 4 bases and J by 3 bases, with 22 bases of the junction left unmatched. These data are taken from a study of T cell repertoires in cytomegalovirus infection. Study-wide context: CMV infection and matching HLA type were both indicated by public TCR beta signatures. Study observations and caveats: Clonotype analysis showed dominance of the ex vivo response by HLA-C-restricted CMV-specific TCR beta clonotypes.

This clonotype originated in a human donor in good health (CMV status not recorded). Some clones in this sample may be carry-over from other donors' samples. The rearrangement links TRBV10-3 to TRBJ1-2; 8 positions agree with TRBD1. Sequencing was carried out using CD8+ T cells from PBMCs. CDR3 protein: CAISVPGQAVRGDGDYGYTF. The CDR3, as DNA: TGTGCCATCAGTGTACCGGGACAGGCGGTAAGAGGGGACGGCGACTATGGCTACACCTTC.